This TCR beta chain was documented in a study of beta chain features in type 1 diabetes. Study results and caveats: Among patients with Type 1 diabetes, TCRB CDR3s were moderately but significantly shorter in every one of the four CD4+ subsets. VDJ junctions in type 1 diabetes patients carried more deletions and fewer insertions.

Note on this clone: Its antigen remains unidentified.

This CDR3 spans 12 amino acids. The V and J ends lost 3 bases and 6 bases respectively, with 6 bases between them. Germline CDR1 is SGDLS and CDR2 is YYNGEE. By way of CD45RO/CCR7/CD25/CD127/CD95/CD27, the CD4+ regulatory, stem cell-like memory, central memory and naive cells were sorted. The investigators reverse transcribed all of the isolated RNA, so they sequenced expressed TCRB transcripts. TCRdb keeps only in-frame clones here, not all; method: immunoSEQ multiplex PCR. The repertoire holds about 150,000 clones, with 10% as singletons. Sequencing input: central memory CD4+ T cells from blood. The V and J genes are TRBV9 and TRBJ2-2, with D uncertain. The receptor was isolated from a man aged 25 to 40 with type 1 diabetes. The CDR3 sequence: CASSAPAGELFF. CDR3 sequence (DNA): TGTGCCAGCAGCGCCCCGGCCGGGGAGCTGTTTTTT.